The next 17 T cell receptor beta chains were all read from a single sample in a study of regulatory T cells in long-lasting Graves disease. Time point in this sample: newly diagnosed GD, antithyroid drugs for less than 3 months. PBMC-extracted RNA yielded the TCR library. The TCR beta library used iRepertoire HTBI primers with Arm-PCR amplification of CDR3. Each CDR3 protein is one row after TCRdb ran MiXCR on the multiplex PCR reads. The sample includes fewer than 550,000 distinct CDR3 sequences, around 17% seen only once; the top ten take under 30%. These records were also assigned to another study, of T cells in Graves' hyperthyroidism and ophthalmopathy.

The starting material was peripheral blood mononuclear cells (PBMCs), obtained at new diagnosis, from a patient treated with antithyroid drugs. The receptors were gathered from a woman aged 18-29 years with Graves disease.

In its sample, this clonotype was seen many times. The chain is built from TRBV11-2 and TRBJ2-3; D ambiguous. The CDR3 is 16 amino acids. Germline assignment: CDR1 SGHAT and CDR2 FQNNGV. With 1 base removed from V and 2 bases from J, the gap between germline ends came to 13 bases. The CDR3 here is CASSLGPRRFTDTQYF. The CDR3 bases are TGTGCCAGCAGCTTAGGCCCCCGCCGTTTCACAGATACGCAGTATTTT.

The chain carries TRBV12-3 or TRBV12-4 and TRBJ2-2; maybe TRBD1 (5 bases). Trimming took 4 bases from V and 8 from J, leaving 17 bases between them. This CDR3 region has 15 residues. CDR3 residues: CASSSRTPGLGELFF. DNA for the CDR3: TGTGCCAGCAGTTCCAGGACACCTGGATTAGGGGAGCTGTTTTTT.

This clonotype was counted a few times. This chain joins TRBV5-8 and TRBJ2-1, with D unclear. Germline CDR1 SGHTS, CDR2 YDEGEE. V shed 0 bases and J shed 7 bases, with 14 bases lying between them. This CDR3 spans 15 amino acids. CDR3 sequence: CASSLGWNAENEQFF. The CDR3 DNA sequence: TGTGCCAGCAGCTTGGGGTGGAATGCGGAAAATGAGCAGTTCTTC.

V usage is TRBV25-1 and J usage is TRBJ1-1; D possibly corresponds to TRBD1 (6 bases). Germline assignment: CDR1 MGHDK and CDR2 SYGVNS. This CDR3 has 13 amino acids. V lost 1 base, J lost 11 bases, and 14 bases lay in between. CDR3 in DNA: TGTGCCAGCAGTGAATTCTGGGCAGGGGATGCTTTCTTT. It is translated as CASSEFWAGDAFF.

With regard to this clonotype: A much larger clone lies one base from this, so it may be a read error. This rearrangement joins TRBV11-2 to TRBJ2-7; D is perhaps TRBD2 (6 bases). Germline CDR1 is SGHAT and CDR2 is FQNNGV. This CDR3 has 15 residues. This CDR3 reads CVSSIRLELTYEQYF. The CDR3 bases are TGTGTCAGCAGCATACGACTAGAACTAACCTACGAGCAGTACTTC.

This clonotype was seen ten or more times. The chain couples TRBV12-3 or TRBV12-4 to TRBJ2-1; 12 nucleotides line up with TRBD2. Trimming at V came to 4 bases and at J to 8 bases, leaving 6 bases not matched to a gene. There are 15 residues in the CDR3. The CDR3 spells CASSSVTSGSHEQFF. CDR3 DNA: TGTGCCAGCAGTTCCGTGACTAGCGGGAGCCATGAGCAGTTCTTC.

This clonotype was counted a few times. The chain carries TRBV9 and TRBJ2-1; D may be TRBD2 (6 bases). The CDR3 extends over 15 amino acids. The germline V gene has CDR1 SGDLS and CDR2 YYNGEE. Trimming shortened V by 0 bases and J by 2 bases, and 9 bases separated the two germline ends. CDR3 region: CASSVGGGTYNEQFF. The CDR3 DNA is TGTGCCAGCAGCGTAGGTGGGGGGACCTACAATGAGCAGTTCTTC.

The chain has TRBV6-2 or TRBV6-3 and TRBJ2-7, with a possible D match to TRBD1 (6 bases). The V gene lost 10 bases and the J gene lost 3 bases, with 19 bases spanning the gap. In germline, CDR1 is MNHEY, CDR2 SVGEGT. The CDR3 runs to 14 residues. Here the CDR3 DNA reads TGTGCCACCTCTCTTTCCGGGACAAACTACGAGCAGTACTTC. Its translation: CATSLSGTNYEQYF.

This chain connects TRBV3-1 to TRBJ2-7; 11 nucleotides line up with TRBD2. Germline CDR1 reads LGHDT; CDR2 reads YNNKEL (reference sequence). The trim removed 4 bases at V and 7 bases at J, leaving 9 bases unmatched. This CDR3 contains 15 residues. The CDR3 here is CASSPPGLAAGEQYF. DNA for the CDR3: TGTGCCAGCAGCCCACCGGGACTAGCGGCCGGGGAGCAGTACTTC.

This clonotype was counted only a few times. Given a much more abundant clone one base away, this may be a read error. Since the CDR3 does not end with the conserved phenylalanine or tryptophan, this likely comes from a read error. The genes are TRBV28 and TRBJ2-3; tentatively, D is TRBD1 (6 bases). The germline V and J ends were trimmed by 6 bases and 5 bases, with 9 bases remaining between them. Germline V gene sequence: CDR1 MDHEN, CDR2 SYDVKM. This CDR3 is built from 12 residues. The chain's CDR3 is CASRGAGDTQYL. Here the CDR3 DNA reads TGTGCCAGCAGGGGGGCTGGAGATACGCAGTATTTA.

This clonotype was recorded many times. V usage is TRBV12-3 or TRBV12-4 and J usage is TRBJ2-1, with D hard to call. The V end lost 2 bases, the J end lost 6 bases, and 14 bases lay between the germline ends. The CDR3 spans 15 residues. Written as DNA, the CDR3 is TGTGCCAGCAGTTTAAAGGGCAGGACCCTCAATGAGCAGTTCTTC. Protein product: CASSLKGRTLNEQFF.

This clonotype has a handful of counts. The chain couples TRBV24-1 to TRBJ2-1; D gene uncertain. V lost 2 bases, J lost 4 bases, and 14 bases lay in between. The CDR3 runs to 16 residues. Germline CDR1 reads KGHDR; CDR2 reads SFDVKD. DNA of the CDR3: TGTGCCACCAGTGATTCCGCCCAGTCCTGGTACAATGAGCAGTTCTTC. Translated: CATSDSAQSWYNEQFF.

This clonotype was seen a few times. The chain recombines TRBV28 with TRBJ2-7; D possibly corresponds to TRBD1 (6 bases). Trimming took off 9 bases at V and 2 bases at J, with 14 bases between the two ends. Germline-derived CDR1 and CDR2 are MDHEN and SYDVKM. The CDR3 runs to 13 residues. CDR3 bases: TGTGCCAGTGGACAGCCGACCGCCTACGAGCAGTACTTC. Its protein is CASGQPTAYEQYF.

In this sample, this clonotype turned up many times. Because the CDR3's place on the DNA is in doubt, the DNA is left out and the CDR3 is given as listed by TCRdb. The chain recombines TRBV28 with TRBJ2-7. Inclusive of both ends, the CDR3 amounts to 15 amino acids. Germline values: CDR1 MDHEN, CDR2 SYDVKM. The CDR3 reads CASSFSLDSSYEQYF.

This clonotype was detected ten times or more. The chain has TRBV20-1 and TRBJ2-2; the match to TRBD2 covers 7 bases. V shed 0 bases, J shed 5 bases, and the junction held 6 bases outside the gene matches. Germline CDR1 reads DFQATT; CDR2 reads SNEGSKA (reference sequence). This CDR3 spans 15 amino acids. In DNA, the CDR3 is TGCAGTGCTAGAGAATTGGGAGGGAGAACCGGGGAGCTGTTTTTT. Translated: CSARELGGRTGELFF.

This clonotype was detected only a few times. The chain uses TRBV6-1 and TRBJ2-3; D tentatively reads TRBD1 or TRBD2 (5 bases each). The length of the CDR3 is 18 residues. Looked up from germline, CDR1 is MNHNS and CDR2 is SASEGT. The V end was cut by 0 bases, the J end by 4 bases, with 20 bases between. In nucleotides, the CDR3 is TGTGCCAGCAGTGAAGCGGGATCAGTTCGGGACCCCGCAGATACGCAGTATTTT. Residues: CASSEAGSVRDPADTQYF.

This clonotype was observed at least ten times. The rearrangement uses TRBV12-3 or TRBV12-4 and TRBJ2-7; 14 nucleotides match TRBD2. The CDR3 totals 15 residues. After removal of 5 bases from V and 10 bases from J, the junction contained 10 bases not matched to a gene. CDR3 nucleotide sequence: TGTGCCAGCAGTGCCGGGACTAGCGGGAGATTTGGACAGTACTTC. This gives the protein CASSAGTSGRFGQYF.